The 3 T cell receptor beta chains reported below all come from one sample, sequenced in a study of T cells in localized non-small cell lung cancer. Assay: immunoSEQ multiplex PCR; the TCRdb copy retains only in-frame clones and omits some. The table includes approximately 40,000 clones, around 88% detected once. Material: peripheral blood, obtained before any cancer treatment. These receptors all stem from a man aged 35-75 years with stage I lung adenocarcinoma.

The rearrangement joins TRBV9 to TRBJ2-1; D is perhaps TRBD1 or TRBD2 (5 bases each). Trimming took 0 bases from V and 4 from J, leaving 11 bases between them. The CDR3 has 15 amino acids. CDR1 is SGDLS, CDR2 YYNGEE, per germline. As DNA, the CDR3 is TGTGCCAGCAGCGTAGACGGGACGGCTTACAATGAGCAGTTCTTC. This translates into CASSVDGTAYNEQFF. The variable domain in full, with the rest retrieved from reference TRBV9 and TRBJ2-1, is DSGVTQTPKHLITATGQRVTLRCSPRSGDLSVYWYQQSLDQGLQFLIQYYNGEERAKGNILERFSAQQFPDLHSELNLSSLELGDSALYFCASSVDGTAYNEQFFGPGTRLTVL.

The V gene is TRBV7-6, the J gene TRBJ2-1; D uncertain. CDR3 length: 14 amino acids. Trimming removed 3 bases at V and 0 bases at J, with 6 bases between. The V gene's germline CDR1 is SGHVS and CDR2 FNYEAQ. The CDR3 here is CASSFPDSYNEQFF. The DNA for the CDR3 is TGTGCCAGCAGCTTTCCAGACTCCTACAATGAGCAGTTCTTC.

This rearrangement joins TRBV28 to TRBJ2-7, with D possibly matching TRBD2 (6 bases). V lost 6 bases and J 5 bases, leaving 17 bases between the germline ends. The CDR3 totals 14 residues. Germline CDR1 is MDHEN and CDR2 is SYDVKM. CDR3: CASRPTGVVHEQYF. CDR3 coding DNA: TGTGCCAGCAGACCCACGGGGGTGGTCCACGAGCAGTACTTC.